This T cell receptor (beta chain) was captured in a study of T cells expressing NK-cell markers. Study results and limitations: These clonotypes, the leaders elsewhere, also led the CD3+CD56-NKG2C+ fraction in a few donors.

Germline V gene lookup returns CDR1 SGHTA and CDR2 FQGNSA. The CDR3 totals 13 residues. What made the TCR beta cDNA was 5'RACE template switching with UMIs. TCRdb reprocessed the 5' RACE reads; each CDR3 protein has one entry and no DNA is given. Seen in this sample are hundreds of thousands of distinct CDR3 sequences; the ten most common clones hold more than 7%. With respect to this clonotype: What it binds is unknown.

The material sequenced was blood T cells: a sorted CD56 or NKG2C T cell subset, CD4+ or CD8+ T cells, or bulk PBMC T cells (not recorded which). The chain recombines TRBV7-2 with TRBJ2-5. This clonotype originated in a woman between 18 and 70 years old in good health. CDR3 residues: CASSLWEKETQYF.